These T cell receptor beta chains were read from a single sample in a study of cytomegalovirus exposure and HLA in healthy donors. Measured with immunoSEQ multiplex PCR; TCRdb has only the in-frame clones, and not every one. The sample lists 63,000 or so clones, 80% occurring once. The sample comprised PBMCs. These receptors were taken from a woman aged 25-40 years in good health and CMV-seronegative. Each CDR3 is given with its conserved first and last residue. A D gene is named only where the DNA matches it firmly. Size values are once, few and many counts, or a class for expanded clones, and some rows have none.

TRBJ2-7	TRBV7-6	TRBD1	-	TGTGCCAGCAGCGTCGGGACAGGGGACGAGCAGTACTTC	CASSVGTGDEQYF
TRBJ2-7	TRBV5-4	-	-	TGTGCCAGCAGCTCATACGTTGCAGGGCCCGTGTTATTGTACTTC	CASSSYVAGPVLLYF
TRBJ2-1	TRBV5-4	TRBD2	-	TGTGCCAGCAGCTTAAAGGCGGGAGGGTACAATGAGCAGTTCTTC	CASSLKAGGYNEQFF
TRBJ1-2	TRBV18	-	-	TGTGCCAGCTCGCCTACTACCAATTCAAACTATGGCTACACCTTC	CASSPTTNSNYGYTF
TRBJ2-3	TRBV29-1	-	-	TGCAGCGCCCCCACCGAGTCCGGACACTCGCCAGATACGCAGTATTTT	CSAPTESGHSPDTQYF
TRBJ1-2	TRBV4-1	TRBD1	-	TGCGCCAGCAGCCAAGGACAGGGACCCAACTATGGCTACACCTTC	CASSQGQGPNYGYTF
TRBJ2-7	TRBV28	-	-	TGTGCCAGCAGTTTACAAAGGGAGGAGTACTTC	CASSLQREEYF
TRBJ1-1	TRBV7-2	-	-	TGTGCCAGCAGCTTAGCAGTACAGGTCCCGGAAGCTTTCTTT	CASSLAVQVPEAFF
TRBJ2-3	TRBV7-7	TRBD1	-	TGTGCCAGCAGTCGACAGGGGTCGGATACGCAGTATTTT	CASSRQGSDTQYF
TRBJ2-5	TRBV5-6	-	-	TGTGCCAGCAGCTTGGCGGTGACCCAGTACTTC	CASSLAVTQYF
TRBJ2-1	TRBV16	-	-	TGTGCCAGCAGCCAGACAGAAAGGGCTGGAGAGCAGTTCTTC	CASSQTERAGEQFF
TRBJ2-7	TRBV7-2	TRBD1	-	TGTGCCAGCAGTCGAGGGACAGGGGGGTCCTACGAGCAGTACTTC	CASSRGTGGSYEQYF
TRBJ1-2	TRBV29-1	TRBD1	-	TGCAGCGTCACCGGGACAGGGGCATATGGCTACACCTTC	CSVTGTGAYGYTF
TRBJ2-7	TRBV4-1	TRBD2	-	TGCGCCAGCAGAGTGATAGGACTAGGCAGTACCTACGAGCAGTACTTC	CASRVIGLGSTYEQYF
TRBJ2-7	TRBV9	-	-	TGTGCCAGCAGCCTGGGCATGGATGACGAGCAGTACTTC	CASSLGMDDEQYF
TRBJ2-5	TRBV30	TRBD2	-	TGTGCCTGGAGTTATGTTACTAGCGGGGGGGAAACCCAGTACTTC	CAWSYVTSGGETQYF
TRBJ2-5	TRBV7-8	TRBD2	-	TGTGCCAGCAGCTCTTCACTAGCGGAGAAGGAGACCCAGTACTTC	CASSSSLAEKETQYF
TRBJ1-2	TRBV25-1	-	few	TGTGCCAGCAGTGAATCAGGGGCAGGATACTATGGCTACACCTTC	CASSESGAGYYGYTF
TRBJ1-2	TRBV28	-	-	TGTGCCAGCAGTTTAAGACTTGGGGGCTCTGGCTACACCTTC	CASSLRLGGSGYTF
TRBJ2-7	TRBV18	-	-	TGTGCCAGCTCCCTGGAGGGACCAAGCTCCTACGAGCAGTACTTC	CASSLEGPSSYEQYF
TRBJ2-5	TRBV2	TRBD2	few	TGTGCCAGCAGTGAAGGGGTCTCTAGCGGGGGAGAGACCCAGTACTTC	CASSEGVSSGGETQYF
TRBJ2-7	TRBV6-1	-	-	TGTGCCAGCGCAAAAGGCGGTGGCAGACTCTACGAGCAGTACTTC	CASAKGGGRLYEQYF
TRBJ1-2	TRBV15	-	once	TGTGCCACCAGCACGGGCTATGGCTACACCTTC	CATSTGYGYTF
TRBJ2-7	TRBV5-8	-	once	TGTGCCAGCAGCTTGGCCGAGACTACACCATACGAGCAGTACTTC	CASSLAETTPYEQYF
TRBJ2-1	TRBV27	-	many	TGTGCCAGCAAACGAGAACGCGGGGAGCAGTTCTTC	CASKRERGEQFF
TRBJ2-1	TRBV4-1	TRBD2	-	TGCGCCAGCAGCCAATGGAGGGAGGGGAGACCCTACAATGAGCAGTTCTTC	CASSQWREGRPYNEQFF
TRBJ2-7	TRBV4-1	TRBD1	-	TGCGCCAGCAGCCAGGGACAGGGAACTCACTACGAGCAGTACTTC	CASSQGQGTHYEQYF
TRBJ1-2	TRBV30	-	-	TGTGCCTGGAGTAATACCGGTAACTATGGCTACACCTTC	CAWSNTGNYGYTF
TRBJ2-7	TRBV6-1	TRBD2	few	TGTGCCAGCAGTGAATTTGCGGGAGGGACATACGAGCAGTACTTC	CASSEFAGGTYEQYF
TRBJ2-7	TRBV7-2	TRBD2	-	TGTGCCAGCAGCTTAGTCGGCGGTAGCGGGAGCCCGACCTACGAGCAGTACTTC	CASSLVGGSGSPTYEQYF
TRBJ2-7	TRBV10-2	-	-	TGCGCCAGCACTGACTTCGGTCGTGGGGGGGGCCACTACGAGCAGTACTTC	CASTDFGRGGGHYEQYF